This T cell receptor (beta chain) was recorded in a study of blood T cell repertoires in COVID-19. Study as a whole: Specimens from acute and convalescent COVID-19 originated in the United States, Italy and Spain. From T cells, B-cell-depleted T cells, or PBMCs came the material, which was cDNA or gDNA.

Authors' methods: Scientists estimated how many nucleated cells there were by amplifying reference gene primers. Sequenced by immunoSEQ multiplex PCR; TCRdb stores in-frame clones only, minus some. The V and J calls and clone size come from that table; D and trimming were worked out from the DNA. The table lists approximately 74,000 clones, roughly 80% of them singletons. This clone came up a few times. V was clipped by 1 base and J by 3 bases; unmatched bases: 1. CDR1 is LGHNA and CDR2 is YNFKEQ in the germline V gene. The CDR3 covers 14 residues. Sequenced sample: peripheral blood. This chain uses TRBV4-2 with TRBJ2-7, with 9 bases fitting TRBD2. This clonotype was sampled from a man in his 60s with acute or convalescent COVID-19. The CDR3 DNA reads as TGTGCCAGCAGCCAAGGAGCGGGAGGCTACGAGCAGTACTTC. Its protein product is CASSQGAGGYEQYF.